This is a list of T cell receptor beta chains from one sample in a study of blood T cell repertoires in COVID-19. The assay was immunoSEQ multiplex PCR, and TCRdb's table has in-frame clones only and misses some. The sample yields about 93,000 clones, approximately 87% seen once. Material for sequencing was peripheral blood. These receptors were taken from a human donor with active COVID-19. The donor label of this sample is uncertain. CDR3s include the opening cysteine and the closing phenylalanine or tryptophan. A D gene is named only where the DNA matches it firmly. Size values are once, few and many counts, or a class for expanded clones, and some rows have none.

j_call: TRBJ2-6; v_call: TRBV24-1; d_call: NA; clone_size: NA; cdr3_nt: TGTGCCACCAGTGATCCAAAAACATACTCTGGGGCCAACGTCCTGACTTTC; cdr3_aa: CATSDPKTYSGANVLTF
j_call: TRBJ2-7; v_call: TRBV6-2/TRBV6-3; d_call: NA; clone_size: NA; cdr3_nt: TGTGCCAGCAGTTCCGCGACAGGGACTCGCTACGAGCAGTACTTC; cdr3_aa: CASSSATGTRYEQYF
j_call: TRBJ2-1; v_call: TRBV5-1; d_call: TRBD1; clone_size: once; cdr3_nt: TGCGCCAGCAGCGACGGACAGGGGTCCTACAATGAGCAGTTCTTC; cdr3_aa: CASSDGQGSYNEQFF
j_call: TRBJ2-7; v_call: TRBV7-3; d_call: NA; clone_size: NA; cdr3_nt: TGTGCCAGCAGCCCCGACAATAACTACGAGCAGTACTTC; cdr3_aa: CASSPDNNYEQYF
j_call: TRBJ2-5; v_call: TRBV7-9; d_call: NA; clone_size: once; cdr3_nt: TGTGCCAGCAGCCTATCGACAGGGAGGGAGACCCAGTACTTC; cdr3_aa: CASSLSTGRETQYF
j_call: TRBJ1-2; v_call: TRBV7-9; d_call: TRBD1; clone_size: NA; cdr3_nt: TGTGCCAGCAGCCCGGGACAGGGGGCGCCCAACTATGGCTACACCTTC; cdr3_aa: CASSPGQGAPNYGYTF
j_call: TRBJ1-4; v_call: TRBV19; d_call: NA; clone_size: NA; cdr3_nt: TGTGCCAGTAGTATTTTCGCGTCAACTAATGAAAAACTGTTTTTT; cdr3_aa: CASSIFASTNEKLFF
j_call: TRBJ2-3; v_call: TRBV19; d_call: NA; clone_size: NA; cdr3_nt: TGTGCCAGTAGACCGACTAGCACAGATACGCAGTATTTT; cdr3_aa: CASRPTSTDTQYF
j_call: TRBJ2-5; v_call: TRBV7-6; d_call: TRBD1; clone_size: NA; cdr3_nt: TGTGCCAGCAGCCCTGGGACAGGGGGGATAGAGACCCAGTACTTC; cdr3_aa: CASSPGTGGIETQYF
j_call: TRBJ2-7; v_call: TRBV27; d_call: NA; clone_size: NA; cdr3_nt: TGTGCCAGCAGTTTAACCCAACGAACAAACTACGAGCAGTACTTC; cdr3_aa: CASSLTQRTNYEQYF
j_call: TRBJ1-5; v_call: TRBV7-9; d_call: NA; clone_size: few; cdr3_nt: TGTGCCAGCAGCTTAAATAGAAAGCCCCAGCATTTT; cdr3_aa: CASSLNRKPQHF
j_call: TRBJ2-7; v_call: TRBV2; d_call: TRBD1; clone_size: NA; cdr3_nt: TGTGCCAGCAGACGACAGCGGTTGGGACAGTCCTACGAGCAGTACTTC; cdr3_aa: CASRRQRLGQSYEQYF
j_call: TRBJ1-1; v_call: TRBV30; d_call: NA; clone_size: NA; cdr3_nt: TGTGCCTGGCACAGGTACACTGAAGCTTTCTTT; cdr3_aa: CAWHRYTEAFF
j_call: TRBJ2-3; v_call: TRBV7-2; d_call: TRBD1; clone_size: NA; cdr3_nt: TGTGCCAGCAGCTTATCACCCCCGGACAGGGCAGATACGCAGTATTTT; cdr3_aa: CASSLSPPDRADTQYF
j_call: TRBJ1-2; v_call: TRBV10-3; d_call: TRBD1; clone_size: NA; cdr3_nt: TGTGCCATCAGCGACAGGGACAGGAACTATGGCTACACCTTC; cdr3_aa: CAISDRDRNYGYTF
j_call: TRBJ1-4; v_call: TRBV14; d_call: NA; clone_size: NA; cdr3_nt: TGTGCCAGCAGCCAAGGGGATATCGGGATCGGCTCGATAACTAATGAAAAACTGTTTTTT; cdr3_aa: CASSQGDIGIGSITNEKLFF
j_call: TRBJ1-1; v_call: TRBV5-1; d_call: NA; clone_size: NA; cdr3_nt: TGCGCCAGCAGCCCGCGGGATGACACTGAAGCTTTCTTT; cdr3_aa: CASSPRDDTEAFF
j_call: TRBJ2-3; v_call: TRBV4-3; d_call: TRBD1; clone_size: NA; cdr3_nt: TGCGCCAGCAGCCCGTATGGACAGGGGGGGGCCATACACACAGATACGCAGTATTTT; cdr3_aa: CASSPYGQGGAIHTDTQYF
j_call: TRBJ1-1; v_call: TRBV10-3; d_call: NA; clone_size: NA; cdr3_nt: TGTGCCATCAGTAGGGGTGGCACTGAAGCTTTCTTT; cdr3_aa: CAISRGGTEAFF
j_call: TRBJ2-1; v_call: TRBV21-1; d_call: NA; clone_size: NA; cdr3_nt: TGTGCCAGCAGCAAAAAACAGAGTTACCCCTACAATGAGCAGTTCTTC; cdr3_aa: CASSKKQSYPYNEQFF
j_call: TRBJ2-7; v_call: TRBV24-1; d_call: NA; clone_size: NA; cdr3_nt: TGTGCCACCAGTGATTTGGGCGGGCAGTACTTC; cdr3_aa: CATSDLGGQYF
j_call: TRBJ2-3; v_call: TRBV9; d_call: TRBD2; clone_size: NA; cdr3_nt: TGTGCCAGCAGCGTAGTTAGCGGGGGCACAGATACGCAGTATTTT; cdr3_aa: CASSVVSGGTDTQYF
j_call: TRBJ2-2; v_call: TRBV15; d_call: TRBD2; clone_size: few; cdr3_nt: TGTGCCACCAGCAGAAGCGGGGGGCGAGGCGGGGAGCTGTTTTTT; cdr3_aa: CATSRSGGRGGELFF
j_call: TRBJ1-4; v_call: TRBV11-2; d_call: TRBD1; clone_size: NA; cdr3_nt: TGTGCCAGCAGCTTAGCCCGGTTTTGGACAGGATCAAGTGAAAAACTGTTTTTT; cdr3_aa: CASSLARFWTGSSEKLFF
j_call: TRBJ2-2; v_call: TRBV11-2; d_call: NA; clone_size: once; cdr3_nt: TGTGCCAGCAGCTTAGTAGGGGTGGACACCGGGGAGCTGTTTTTT; cdr3_aa: CASSLVGVDTGELFF
j_call: TRBJ2-5; v_call: TRBV28; d_call: TRBD2; clone_size: NA; cdr3_nt: TGTGCCAGCAGCCAAGAGGCTAGCGGATGGGGGACCCAGTACTTC; cdr3_aa: CASSQEASGWGTQYF
j_call: TRBJ1-4; v_call: TRBV20-1; d_call: NA; clone_size: few; cdr3_nt: TGCAGTGCTAGTCGGGGGGCTATTGAAAAACTGTTTTTT; cdr3_aa: CSASRGAIEKLFF
j_call: TRBJ2-7; v_call: TRBV9; d_call: TRBD1; clone_size: NA; cdr3_nt: TGTGCCAGCAGCCCCCGGACAGGGGGAATCTACGAGCAGTACTTC; cdr3_aa: CASSPRTGGIYEQYF
j_call: TRBJ1-2; v_call: TRBV7-6; d_call: TRBD1; clone_size: NA; cdr3_nt: TGTGCCAGCAGCGGAACCGGGACAGGGAGGAGTGGCTACACCTTC; cdr3_aa: CASSGTGTGRSGYTF
j_call: TRBJ2-7; v_call: TRBV7-2; d_call: NA; clone_size: NA; cdr3_nt: TGTGCCAGCAGCCGGACTTACTCCTACGAGCAGTACTTC; cdr3_aa: CASSRTYSYEQYF
j_call: TRBJ1-2; v_call: TRBV12-3/TRBV12-4; d_call: NA; clone_size: NA; cdr3_nt: TGTGCCAGCACCCCCTCAGGGAGGCGTGGTAACTTC; cdr3_aa: CASTPSGRRGNF
j_call: TRBJ2-7; v_call: TRBV11-3; d_call: NA; clone_size: NA; cdr3_nt: TGTGCCAGCAGCTTCAAGGGGCCATCCTACGAGCAGTACTTC; cdr3_aa: CASSFKGPSYEQYF
j_call: TRBJ1-5; v_call: TRBV19; d_call: TRBD1; clone_size: NA; cdr3_nt: TGTGCCAGTTGGGGACAGGAGGGCAATCAGCCCCAGCATTTT; cdr3_aa: CASWGQEGNQPQHF
j_call: TRBJ2-7; v_call: TRBV19; d_call: TRBD1; clone_size: NA; cdr3_nt: TGTGCCAGTAGTGTCCTCGGGACAGGGGGTCCCGAGCAGTACTTC; cdr3_aa: CASSVLGTGGPEQYF
j_call: TRBJ1-4; v_call: TRBV28; d_call: TRBD1; clone_size: NA; cdr3_nt: TGTGCCAGCAGTTTCGGGACAGGGGGCTCTAGCTCCGGTGAAAAACTGTTTTTT; cdr3_aa: CASSFGTGGSSSGEKLFF
j_call: TRBJ1-5; v_call: TRBV7-8; d_call: TRBD1; clone_size: NA; cdr3_nt: TGTGCCAGCAGCTTATCGGGACAGGGCTTACATTTT; cdr3_aa: CASSLSGQGLHF
j_call: TRBJ2-1; v_call: TRBV6-5; d_call: TRBD1; clone_size: NA; cdr3_nt: TGTGCCAGCAGTATTAGGACAGGGCACAATGAGCAGTTCTTC; cdr3_aa: CASSIRTGHNEQFF
j_call: TRBJ2-3; v_call: TRBV6-1; d_call: TRBD2; clone_size: NA; cdr3_nt: TGTGCCAGCAGTGAAAGTCGGACGCGGGGGGGCCCGGATACGCAGTATTTT; cdr3_aa: CASSESRTRGGPDTQYF
j_call: TRBJ2-3; v_call: TRBV5-1; d_call: TRBD2; clone_size: NA; cdr3_nt: TGCGCCAGCAGTCGGACTAGCGATACGCAGTATTTT; cdr3_aa: CASSRTSDTQYF
j_call: TRBJ2-2; v_call: TRBV15; d_call: NA; clone_size: NA; cdr3_nt: TGTGCCACCAGCAGAGATCTGCTAGGACAAACGAACACCGGGGAGCTGTTTTTT; cdr3_aa: CATSRDLLGQTNTGELFF
j_call: TRBJ1-1; v_call: TRBV7-3; d_call: TRBD1; clone_size: NA; cdr3_nt: TGTGCCAGCAGCTCGCAACAGGGGGCTGAAGCTTTCTTT; cdr3_aa: CASSSQQGAEAFF
j_call: TRBJ1-2; v_call: TRBV18; d_call: NA; clone_size: once; cdr3_nt: TGTGCCAGCTCACCGCGGCTATCTAACTATGGCTACACCTTC; cdr3_aa: CASSPRLSNYGYTF